Shown below are 25 T cell receptor beta chains from a single sample sequenced in a study of early T cells in non-severe SARS-CoV-2 infection. TCRdb fed the 5' RACE reads into MiXCR, producing one record per CDR3 protein. The sample lists some 55,000 distinct CDR3 sequences, 9% to 15% seen once, with about 2.5% in the top ten. The specimen was whole blood, collected at baseline. These TCRs come from an adult who was a healthcare worker with PCR-confirmed SARS-CoV-2 infection or an uninfected control (not recorded which).

The chain combines TRBV20-1 with TRBJ1-1, with a tentative D call TRBD1 (5 bases). The CDR3 has 13 residues. The V gene lost 3 bases and the J gene lost 6 bases, with 14 bases spanning the gap. Germline V gene sequence: CDR1 DFQATT, CDR2 SNEGSKA (reference sequence). This CDR3 is CSASREGPSEAFF. CDR3 nucleotide sequence: TGCAGTGCTAGTCGGGAGGGGCCTTCTGAAGCTTTCTTT.

This clonotype was recorded only once. This chain connects TRBV12-3 or TRBV12-4 to TRBJ2-5, with D hard to call. The CDR3 loop spans 14 amino acids. Trimming left V 3 bases short and J 0 bases short, with 8 bases between. The CDR3 sequence: CASSLSHHQETQYF. The CDR3 nucleotides are TGTGCCAGCAGTTTGTCGCATCACCAAGAGACCCAGTACTTC.

The sample holds a few counts of this clonotype. The J gene is TRBJ1-2, the V gene TRBV20-1, with a tentative D call TRBD1 (6 bases). This CDR3 has 15 residues. Trimming cost V 3 bases and J 2 bases, with 16 bases left between them. Germline V CDR1 and CDR2: DFQATT, SNEGSKA (reference sequence). The CDR3: CSAREAGEVNYGYTF. The CDR3 DNA sequence: TGCAGTGCTAGGGAAGCAGGGGAGGTGAACTATGGCTACACCTTC.

The sample holds a few counts of this clonotype. The rearrangement links TRBV7-8 to TRBJ2-7; maybe TRBD2 (6 bases). The germline V and J ends were trimmed by 1 base and 6 bases, with 10 bases remaining between them. In germline, CDR1 is SGHVS, CDR2 FQNEAQ. The CDR3 runs 13 residues. The chain's CDR3 is CASSLGSGVEQYF. CDR3 DNA sequence: TGTGCCAGCAGCTTAGGGTCGGGGGTCGAGCAGTACTTC. The full variable domain, in which reference TRBV7-8 and TRBJ2-7 provide the parts outside the CDR3, is GAGVSQSPRYKVAKRGQDVALRCDPISGHVSLFWYQQALGQGPEFLTYFQNEAQLDKSGLPSDRFFAERPEGSVSTLKIQRTQQEDSAVYLCASSLGSGVEQYFGPGTRLTVT.

There are many counts of this clonotype. J is TRBJ2-7 and V is TRBV5-1; D unresolved. The ends were cut back, 2 bases at V and 1 base at J, with 10 bases in the middle. This CDR3 has 14 amino acids. Germline V gives CDR1 SGHRS, CDR2 YFSETQ. The CDR3 spells CASSFRPDSYEQYF. The CDR3 bases are TGCGCCAGCAGCTTTCGACCAGATTCCTACGAGCAGTACTTC.

This clonotype was seen a few times. The chain is built from TRBV5-6 and TRBJ2-2; no firm D call. CDR1 SGHDT and CDR2 YYEEEE come from the germline V gene. The CDR3 length is 15 residues. The V gene lost 4 bases and the J gene lost 1 base, with 11 bases spanning the gap. The CDR3 DNA is TGTGCCAGCAGCATGGGCGCAGTGAACACCGGGGAGCTGTTTTTT. Its translation: CASSMGAVNTGELFF.

This clonotype was recorded a few times. The chain has TRBV7-6 and TRBJ2-7; possibly TRBD2 for D (5 bases). Trimming took off 1 base at V and 5 bases at J, with 9 bases between the two ends. Germline V gene lookup returns CDR1 SGHVS and CDR2 FNYEAQ. The CDR3 is 13 residues long. As DNA, the CDR3 is TGTGCCAGCAGCTTAGGAGGGATCCACGAGCAGTACTTC. Translation gives CASSLGGIHEQYF.

Concerning this clonotype: One junction end disagrees with the germline gene, perhaps due to a read error. The V and J genes are TRBV24-1 and TRBJ2-7; 9 bases are shared with TRBD1. Germline V gives CDR1 KGHDR, CDR2 SFDVKD. The CDR3 length is 14 residues. This chain's CDR3 is CTTSDPGQGDEQYF. In DNA, the CDR3 is TGTACCACCAGTGACCCGGGACAGGGCGACGAGCAGTACTTC.

The chain recombines TRBV4-3 with TRBJ2-7; 10 nucleotides agree with TRBD2. The V gene end was trimmed by 3 bases and the J gene end by 3 bases; junction bases not matched to a gene: 5. CDR3 size: 15 residues. Germline-derived CDR1 and CDR2 are LGHNA and YSLEER. The CDR3 sequence: CASSQRRTSGYEQYF. CDR3 sequence (DNA): TGCGCCAGCAGCCAGAGGAGGACTAGCGGCTACGAGCAGTACTTC.

This clonotype was detected many times. The chain uses TRBV6-2 or TRBV6-3 and TRBJ1-5; no clear D. V lost 0 bases and J 4 bases, leaving 4 bases between the germline ends. CDR1 and CDR2 (germline): MNHEY, SVGEGT. This CDR3 contains 13 residues. CDR3: CASSYSENQPQHF. CDR3 sequence (DNA): TGTGCCAGCAGTTACTCAGAGAATCAGCCCCAGCATTTT.

This clonotype was seen only a few times. The chain employs TRBV11-1 and TRBJ2-6; D is ambiguous. This CDR3 comprises 16 residues. Trimming stripped 3 bases from V and 0 bases from J, with 9 bases between. The germline V gene encodes CDR1 SGHAT and CDR2 FQDESV (reference sequence). The CDR3 loop is CASSLIGISGANVLTF. The CDR3, as DNA: TGTGCCAGCAGCTTGATTGGGATCTCTGGGGCCAACGTCCTGACTTTC.

The sample holds many counts of this clonotype. For the CDR3, the DNA is TGCAGTGCTAGAGAGGGTTTTAATGAGCAGTTCTTC. Translated: CSAREGFNEQFF. This chain links TRBV20-1 with TRBJ2-1; unclear D gene. CDR1 DFQATT and CDR2 SNEGSKA come from the germline V gene (reference sequence). The V end was cut by 0 bases, the J end by 7 bases, with 7 bases between. This CDR3 is built from 12 residues.

The chain has TRBV28 and TRBJ2-1; TRBD2 agrees at 11 bases. From germline, CDR1 is MDHEN and CDR2 SYDVKM. V shed 4 bases and J 7 bases; nucleotides not matched to a gene: 9. The CDR3 runs to 16 residues. DNA of the CDR3: TGTGCCAGCAGTTCGGCACTAGCGGGAGTGAGGAATGAGCAGTTCTTC. Protein product: CASSSALAGVRNEQFF.

This clonotype has just a few counts. The V call is TRBV6-2 or TRBV6-3, the J call TRBJ2-3; TRBD1 matches at 10 bases. Unmatched junction bases numbered 7, after V lost 7 bases and J lost 3 bases. Germline values: CDR1 MNHEY, CDR2 SVGEGT. The CDR3 is made up of 15 amino acids. The CDR3 here is CASTEPGQGTDTQYF. CDR3 sequence (DNA): TGTGCCAGCACCGAGCCGGGACAGGGGACAGATACGCAGTATTTT.

This clonotype was observed a few times. Compared with germline, one end of the junction differs, possibly owing to a read error. The rearrangement links TRBV20-1 to TRBJ2-1; D is unresolved. This CDR3 has 13 residues. The germline V gene has CDR1 DFQATT and CDR2 SNEGSKA (reference sequence). This chain's CDR3 is CSADRNSHNEQFF. The CDR3 coding sequence is TGCAGTGCGGACCGGAACTCCCACAATGAGCAGTTCTTC.

The table lists this clonotype with a few counts. The chain links TRBV12-3 or TRBV12-4 to TRBJ2-2; D is unresolved. CDR3 length equals 12 residues. The V gene lost 6 bases and the J gene lost 2 bases, with 4 bases spanning the gap. DNA for the CDR3: TGTGCCAGCAGGACAAACACCGGGGAGCTGTTTTTT. This translates into CASRTNTGELFF.

This chain joins TRBV7-8 and TRBJ2-1; no reliable D call. The germline CDR1 and CDR2 sequences are SGHVS and FQNEAQ. The CDR3 runs to 14 residues. Trimming shortened V by 0 bases and J by 7 bases, and 10 bases separated the two germline ends. The CDR3 nucleotides read TGTGCCAGCAGCTTAGCCCCGGCGCTTAATGAGCAGTTCTTC. Protein: CASSLAPALNEQFF. The variable domain in full, completed from reference TRBV7-8 and TRBJ2-1, reads GAGVSQSPRYKVAKRGQDVALRCDPISGHVSLFWYQQALGQGPEFLTYFQNEAQLDKSGLPSDRFFAERPEGSVSTLKIQRTQQEDSAVYLCASSLAPALNEQFFGPGTRLTVL.

This clonotype was detected a few times. The rearrangement uses TRBV20-1 and TRBJ1-4, with 10 bases fitting TRBD1. Germline CDR1 is DFQATT and CDR2 is SNEGSKA (reference sequence). The CDR3 runs 14 residues. The J segment lost 8 bases and the V segment lost 5 bases, leaving 8 bases of the junction unmatched. This CDR3 reads CSALLGTGEEKLFF. The CDR3 DNA sequence: TGCAGTGCTCTACTTGGGACAGGGGAAGAAAAACTGTTTTTT.

This clonotype was seen more than once but under ten times. This chain connects TRBV27 to TRBJ1-5, with 7 bases lining up with TRBD1. V dropped 4 bases and J dropped 6; count of bases not matched to a gene: 6. The germline CDR1 and CDR2 sequences are MNHEY and SMNVEV (reference sequence). CDR3 size: 14 residues. The CDR3 region is CASSSTGPAQPQHF. CDR3 nucleotides: TGTGCCAGCAGTTCGACAGGGCCGGCTCAGCCCCAGCATTTT.

This clonotype occurred many times. V usage is TRBV18 and J usage is TRBJ2-7; D gene unclear. CDR1 KGHSH and CDR2 LQKENI come from the germline V gene. This CDR3 spans 15 amino acids. Between the trimmed V and J ends, which lost 3 bases and 2 bases, there was a span of 14 bases. The CDR3 DNA reads TGTGCCAGCTCACCTGCCGTCACCGGTACCTACGAGCAGTACTTC. It codes for CASSPAVTGTYEQYF.

The chain has TRBV5-1 and TRBJ2-1, with TRBD2 matching over 8 bases. With 4 bases clipped from V and 0 bases from J, the junction kept 6 bases outside the gene matches. CDR3 size: 16 residues. Germline V gene sequence: CDR1 SGHRS, CDR2 YFSETQ. CDR3 sequence reads: CASSPIAGSSYNEQFF. CDR3 DNA: TGCGCCAGCAGCCCGATAGCGGGGAGCTCCTACAATGAGCAGTTCTTC. The full variable domain, completed using reference TRBV5-1 and TRBJ2-1, is KAGVTQTPRYLIKTRGQQVTLSCSPISGHRSVSWYQQTPGQGLQFLFEYFSETQRNKGNFPGRFSGRQFSNSRSEMNVSTLELGDSALYLCASSPIAGSSYNEQFFGPGTRLTVL.

This clonotype has a count of ten or more. This chain links TRBV9 with TRBJ2-1; D ambiguous. The ends were cut back, 0 bases at V and 8 bases at J, with 15 bases in the middle. There are 15 residues in the CDR3. Looked up from germline, CDR1 is SGDLS and CDR2 is YYNGEE. CDR3 protein: CASSVELNSWDEQFF. The CDR3 region has the DNA TGTGCCAGCAGCGTAGAACTAAATTCCTGGGATGAGCAGTTCTTC.

This clonotype has a count of ten or more. The V call is TRBV5-1, the J call TRBJ2-3; the match to TRBD2 covers 13 bases. CDR1 is SGHRS, CDR2 YFSETQ, per germline. CDR3 length: 15 residues. The ends lost 5 bases at V and 2 bases at J; junction bases unmatched: 2. The CDR3 protein is CASSGTSGTTDTQYF. Here the CDR3 DNA reads TGCGCCAGCAGTGGGACTAGCGGGACCACAGATACGCAGTATTTT.

This clonotype has a handful of counts. The J gene is TRBJ1-2, the V gene TRBV11-2, with D possibly being TRBD1 (5 bases). CDR3 length: 15 residues. CDR1 is SGHAT and CDR2 is FQNNGV in the germline V gene. Trimming took 0 bases from V and 6 from J, leaving 14 bases between them. The CDR3 DNA reads TGTGCCAGCAGCTTAGATGCAGGGAGTCTTGATGGCTACACCTTC. As protein: CASSLDAGSLDGYTF.

This clonotype has only a few counts. The genes are TRBV7-2 and TRBJ1-5; D uncertain. The germline V and J ends were trimmed by 1 base and 0 bases, with 10 bases remaining between them. The germline gives CDR1 SGHTA, CDR2 FQGNSA. This CDR3 is built from 16 residues. The CDR3 sequence: CASSLERGYSNQPQHF. Here the CDR3 DNA reads TGTGCCAGCAGCTTAGAACGCGGTTATAGCAATCAGCCCCAGCATTTT.